Below, 20 T cell receptor beta chains from the same sample are listed, as sequenced in a study of shared clonotypes between healthy human individuals. TCRdb keeps only in-frame clones here, not all; method: immunoSEQ multiplex PCR. The repertoire has about 470,000 clones, 75% to 85% of them found once; the top ten carry about 13%. The sample was PBMCs. The receptors derive from a woman aged 40 to 50 in good health. Some clones in this sample may be carry-over from other donors' samples.

This rearrangement joins TRBV9 to TRBJ1-5; no clear D. CDR3 length: 13 residues. Per germline, CDR1 SGDLS and CDR2 YYNGEE. Trimming cost V 0 bases and J 4 bases, with 5 bases left between them. Here the CDR3 reads CASSVGQNQPQHF. DNA for the CDR3: TGTGCCAGCAGCGTAGGGCAGAATCAGCCCCAGCATTTT.

Only a few counts were recorded for this clone. The genes are TRBV5-1 and TRBJ2-2; tentatively, D is TRBD1 or TRBD2 (5 bases each). Trimming removed 7 bases from V and 0 bases from J, with 10 bases in between. Germline values: CDR1 SGHRS, CDR2 YFSETQ. The CDR3 extends over 14 amino acids. The CDR3 spells CASRGEPNTGELFF. CDR3 nucleotides: TGCGCCAGCCGGGGCGAACCGAACACCGGGGAGCTGTTTTTT.

For the CDR3, the DNA is TGTGCCAGCAGATGGACAGGGTCGTTGGCGAATTACGAGCAGTACTTC. Translation gives CASRWTGSLANYEQYF. This chain connects TRBV2 to TRBJ2-7, with 8 bases identical to TRBD1. CDR1 is SNHLY, CDR2 FYNNEI, per germline. The J segment lost 4 bases and the V segment lost 6 bases, leaving 14 bases of the junction unmatched. This CDR3 has 16 residues.

The V call is TRBV6-1, the J call TRBJ1-1; 8 positions agree with TRBD1. This CDR3 comprises 12 residues. With V trimmed by 6 bases and J by 6 bases, 3 bases remained unmatched. Germline lookup yields CDR1 MNHNS and CDR2 SASEGT. The CDR3 sequence: CASRDRGPEAFF. The DNA for the CDR3 is TGTGCCAGCAGAGACAGGGGTCCTGAAGCTTTCTTT.

CDR3 DNA: TGTGCCAGCAGGGCTGACAGGAGACACACTGAAGCTTTCTTT. Residues: CASRADRRHTEAFF. The rearrangement uses TRBV5-8 and TRBJ1-1; a weak D match, TRBD1 (6 bases). Germline CDR1 and CDR2: SGHTS and YDEGEE. This CDR3 comprises 14 residues. Trimming cost V 5 bases and J 3 bases, with 14 bases left between them.

The V gene is TRBV29-1, the J gene TRBJ2-1, with TRBD2 matching 14 bases. J gave up 4 bases and V 5 bases, and 4 bases lay outside the gene matches. There are 15 residues in the CDR3. The V gene's germline CDR1 is SQVTM and CDR2 ANQGSEA. CDR3 in amino acids: CSVRLAGGIYNEQFF. For the CDR3, the DNA is TGCAGCGTTCGACTAGCGGGAGGGATTTACAATGAGCAGTTCTTC.

The V call is TRBV6-5, the J call TRBJ2-1; 8 nucleotides agree with TRBD2. Trimming took 7 bases from V and 0 from J; bases not matched to a gene: 5. The CDR3 loop spans 15 amino acids. From germline, CDR1 is MNHEY and CDR2 SVGAGI. The CDR3 sequence is CASTQSGSSYNEQFF. In DNA form, the CDR3 reads TGTGCCAGCACCCAGAGCGGGAGCTCCTACAATGAGCAGTTCTTC.

The genes are TRBV7-9 and TRBJ2-7; possibly TRBD2 for D (5 bases). From germline, CDR1 is SEHNR and CDR2 FQNEAQ (reference sequence). Trimming left V 5 bases short and J 0 bases short, with 14 bases between. This CDR3 contains 15 residues. CDR3 DNA: TGTGCCAGCAGCAGAGGGAGCAGTTACTCCTACGAGCAGTACTTC. This gives the protein CASSRGSSYSYEQYF.

The rearrangement uses TRBV20-1 and TRBJ2-1; D is undetermined. This CDR3 spans 11 amino acids. Germline V gene lookup returns CDR1 DFQATT and CDR2 SNEGSKA (reference sequence). V gave up 6 bases and J gave up 4 bases, with 7 bases separating them. The CDR3 DNA sequence: TGCAGTGCCGGAGCTTACAATGAGCAGTTCTTC. Protein: CSAGAYNEQFF.

V gene TRBV7-3 combines with J gene TRBJ2-3, with a weak D call TRBD2 (6 bases). V lost 2 bases, J lost 14 bases, and 20 bases lay in between. The CDR3 contains 14 residues. Germline V CDR1 and CDR2: SGHTA, FQGTGA. The CDR3, as DNA: TGTGCCAGCAGCTTATCCCCGAGGGCGGGGCGTACGTATTTT. Translating it yields CASSLSPRAGRTYF. Complete variable domain (other parts from reference TRBV7-3 and TRBJ2-3): GAGVSQTPSNKVTEKGKYVELRCDPISGHTALYWYRQSLGQGPEFLIYFQGTGAADDSGLPNDRFFAVRPEGSVSTLKIQRTERGDSAVYLCASSLSPRAGRTYFGPGTRLTVL.

V and J are TRBV18 and TRBJ1-1, with D perhaps TRBD1 (5 bases). The V and J ends lost 6 bases and 4 bases respectively, with 9 bases between them. The CDR3 is 12 residues long. CDR1 and CDR2 from the germline V gene are KGHSH and LQKENI. This CDR3 reads CASSRAVTEAFF. CDR3 nucleotides: TGTGCCAGCTCCAGGGCCGTCACTGAAGCTTTCTTT.

The rearrangement links TRBV29-1 to TRBJ1-3, with 9 positions matching TRBD1. The CDR3 consists of 13 residues. Per the germline V gene, CDR1 is SQVTM and CDR2 is ANQGSEA. Germline trimming cut 6 bases from V and 3 bases from J; bases unmatched to any gene: 3. CDR3 DNA: TGCAGCGTCACAGGGGGCGATGGAAACACCATATATTTT. It translates to CSVTGGDGNTIYF.

A single count supports this clone. Being one base from a much bigger clone, this may be a read error. Other DNA sequences in the same sample also yield this CDR3. V gene TRBV6-6 combines with J gene TRBJ2-7, with D uncertain. V lost 5 bases to trimming and J lost 1 base, with 3 bases between them. Germline V gene sequence: CDR1 MNHNY, CDR2 SVGAGI (reference sequence). CDR3 length: 11 residues. CDR3 nucleotides: TGTGCCAGCAGTCCTTCCTACGAGCAGTACTTC. Translation gives CASSPSYEQYF.

This clone was detected ten times or more. The rearrangement joins TRBV13 to TRBJ2-7; 8 bases agree with TRBD2. The trim removed 0 bases at V and 2 bases at J, leaving 6 bases unmatched. Germline V gives CDR1 PRHDT, CDR2 FYEKMQ (reference sequence). The CDR3 runs to 16 residues. The CDR3 loop reads CASSLGASGGTYEQYF. CDR3 in DNA: TGTGCCAGCAGCTTAGGAGCGAGCGGGGGAACCTACGAGCAGTACTTC.

The chain couples TRBV5-6 to TRBJ2-4; possibly TRBD1 for D (7 bases). The CDR3 spans 14 residues. Deletions cut 0 bases from V and 6 bases from J, with 10 bases between. The germline V gene encodes CDR1 SGHDT and CDR2 YYEEEE. The CDR3 loop is CASSLVQGGNIQYF. For the CDR3, the DNA is TGTGCCAGCAGCTTGGTGCAGGGGGGAAACATTCAGTACTTC.

The chain links TRBV27 to TRBJ2-3; D gene ambiguous. Germline V gene lookup returns CDR1 MNHEY and CDR2 SMNVEV (reference sequence). The CDR3 is 13 residues long. The V gene lost 10 bases and the J gene lost 3 bases, with 14 bases spanning the gap. The DNA of the CDR3 is TGTGCCATAAACGGCCCCCGGACAGATACGCAGTATTTT. Protein: CAINGPRTDTQYF.

This chain joins TRBV5-1 and TRBJ2-5; 8 bases are a match to TRBD2. This CDR3 is 19 amino acids long. Germline CDR1 is SGHRS and CDR2 is YFSETQ. V lost 0 bases to trimming and J lost 1 base; unmatched junction nucleotides: 14. CDR3 sequence: CASSLVTSSGRPPQETQYF. In DNA form, the CDR3 reads TGCGCCAGCAGCTTGGTAACGTCTAGCGGGCGCCCCCCCCAAGAGACCCAGTACTTC.

The chain combines TRBV19 with TRBJ2-1; possibly TRBD2 for D (5 bases). Germline assignment: CDR1 LNHDA and CDR2 SQIVND (reference sequence). V was pared by 2 bases and J by 0 bases, with 8 bases between. The CDR3 spans 15 residues. The DNA for the CDR3 is TGTGCCAGTAGTATAATCAGCGGCTCCTACAATGAGCAGTTCTTC. Translating it yields CASSIISGSYNEQFF.

J is TRBJ2-3 and V is TRBV10-1; 10 nucleotides align to TRBD2. This CDR3 is 15 amino acids long. V gave up 4 bases and J gave up 1 base; unmatched junction bases: 2. Germline assignment: CDR1 WNHNN and CDR2 SYGVQD (reference sequence). The CDR3 is CASSVGTSGTDTQYF. CDR3 nucleotides: TGCGCCAGCAGTGTTGGGACTAGCGGCACAGATACGCAGTATTTT.

V usage is TRBV15 and J usage is TRBJ2-6; maybe TRBD1 (5 bases). Trimming removed 3 bases at V and 0 bases at J, with 6 bases between. Germline V lookup: CDR1 LNHNV, CDR2 YYDKDF (reference sequence). This CDR3 is 15 amino acids long. The CDR3 sequence is CATSRTVSGANVLTF. The CDR3 DNA follows: TGTGCCACCAGCAGGACAGTCTCTGGGGCCAACGTCCTGACTTTC.